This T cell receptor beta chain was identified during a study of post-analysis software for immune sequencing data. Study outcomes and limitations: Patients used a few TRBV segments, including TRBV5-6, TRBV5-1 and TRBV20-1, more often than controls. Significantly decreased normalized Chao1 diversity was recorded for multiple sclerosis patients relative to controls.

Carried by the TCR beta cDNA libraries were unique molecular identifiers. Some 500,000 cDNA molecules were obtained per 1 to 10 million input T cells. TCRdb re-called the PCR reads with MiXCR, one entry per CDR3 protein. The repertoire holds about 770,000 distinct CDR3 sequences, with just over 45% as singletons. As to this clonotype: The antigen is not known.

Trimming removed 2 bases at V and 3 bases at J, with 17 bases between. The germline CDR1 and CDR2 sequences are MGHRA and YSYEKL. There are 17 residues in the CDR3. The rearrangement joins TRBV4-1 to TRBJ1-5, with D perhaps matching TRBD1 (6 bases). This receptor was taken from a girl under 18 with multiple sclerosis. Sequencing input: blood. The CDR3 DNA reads TGCGCCAGCAGCCAAACAGTTCCCCGGGGGCCCAATCAGCCCCAGCATTTT. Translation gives CASSQTVPRGPNQPQHF.